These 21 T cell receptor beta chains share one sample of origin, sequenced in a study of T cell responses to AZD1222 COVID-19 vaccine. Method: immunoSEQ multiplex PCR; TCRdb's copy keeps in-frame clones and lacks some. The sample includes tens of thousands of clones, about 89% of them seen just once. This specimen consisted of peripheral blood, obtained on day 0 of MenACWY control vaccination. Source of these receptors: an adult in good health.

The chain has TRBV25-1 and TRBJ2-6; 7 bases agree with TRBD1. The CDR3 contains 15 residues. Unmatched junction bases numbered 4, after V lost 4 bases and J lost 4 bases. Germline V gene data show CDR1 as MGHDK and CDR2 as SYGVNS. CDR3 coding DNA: TGTGCCAGCAGTGGCAAGGACAGGGGGGCCAACGTCCTGACTTTC. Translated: CASSGKDRGANVLTF.

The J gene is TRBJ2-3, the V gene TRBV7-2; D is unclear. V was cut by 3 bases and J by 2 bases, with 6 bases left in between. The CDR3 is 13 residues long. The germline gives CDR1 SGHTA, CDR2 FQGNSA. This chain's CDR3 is CASSFGHTDTQYF. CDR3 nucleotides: TGTGCCAGCAGCTTTGGGCACACAGATACGCAGTATTTT.

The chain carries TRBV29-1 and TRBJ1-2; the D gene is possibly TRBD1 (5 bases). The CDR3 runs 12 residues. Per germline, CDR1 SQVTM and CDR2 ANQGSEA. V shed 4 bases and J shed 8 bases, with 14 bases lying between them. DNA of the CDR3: TGCAGCGTTGTTCAAGGGGCGGAAGGCTACACCTTC. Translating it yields CSVVQGAEGYTF.

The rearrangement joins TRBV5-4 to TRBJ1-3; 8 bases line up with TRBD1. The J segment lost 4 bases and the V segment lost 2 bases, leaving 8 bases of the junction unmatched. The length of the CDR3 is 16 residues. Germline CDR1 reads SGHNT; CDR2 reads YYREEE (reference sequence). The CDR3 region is CASSLGGQGGGNTIYF. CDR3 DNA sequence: TGTGCCAGCAGCTTAGGAGGACAGGGAGGAGGAAACACCATATATTTT.

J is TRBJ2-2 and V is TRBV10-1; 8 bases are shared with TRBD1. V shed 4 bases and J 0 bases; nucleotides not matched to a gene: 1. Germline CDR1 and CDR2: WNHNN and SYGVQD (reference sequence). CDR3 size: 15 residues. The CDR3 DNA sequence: TGCGCCAGCAGTGGGGGACAGGCGAACACCGGGGAGCTGTTTTTT. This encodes CASSGGQANTGELFF.

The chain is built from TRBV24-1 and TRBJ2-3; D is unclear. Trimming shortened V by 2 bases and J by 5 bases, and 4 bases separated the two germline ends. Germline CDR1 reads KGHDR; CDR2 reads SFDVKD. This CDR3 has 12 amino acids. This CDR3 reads CATSDWGDTQYF. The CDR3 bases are TGTGCCACCAGTGATTGGGGAGATACGCAGTATTTT.

CDR3 coding DNA: TGTGCCAGCAGGACAGGTAGCAATCAGCCCCAGCATTTT. Translated: CASRTGSNQPQHF. This sequence joins TRBV6-5 and TRBJ1-5; possible D gene TRBD1, 6 bases. The ends were cut back, 6 bases at V and 0 bases at J, with 6 bases in the middle. The CDR3 length is 13 residues. Germline V gene lookup returns CDR1 MNHEY and CDR2 SVGAGI.

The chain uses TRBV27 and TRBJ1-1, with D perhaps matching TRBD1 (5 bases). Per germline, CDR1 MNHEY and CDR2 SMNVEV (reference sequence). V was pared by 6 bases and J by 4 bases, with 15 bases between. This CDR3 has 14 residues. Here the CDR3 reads CASRGSGGGTEAFF. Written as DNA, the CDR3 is TGTGCCAGCAGAGGATCGGGCGGGGGCACTGAAGCTTTCTTT.

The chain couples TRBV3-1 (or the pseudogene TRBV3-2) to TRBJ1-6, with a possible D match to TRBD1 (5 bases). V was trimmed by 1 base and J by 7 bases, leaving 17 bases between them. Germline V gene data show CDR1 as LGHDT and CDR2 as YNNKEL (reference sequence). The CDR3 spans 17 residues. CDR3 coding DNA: TGTGCCAGCAGCCAAGGTATCCCTGGGGCCCCCAATTCACCCCTCCACTTT. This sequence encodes CASSQGIPGAPNSPLHF.

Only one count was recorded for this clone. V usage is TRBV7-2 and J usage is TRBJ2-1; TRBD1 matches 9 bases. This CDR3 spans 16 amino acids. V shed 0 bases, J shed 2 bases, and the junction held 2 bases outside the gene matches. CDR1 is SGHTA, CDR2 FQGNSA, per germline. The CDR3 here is CASSLAGTGPYNEQFF. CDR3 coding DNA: TGTGCCAGCAGCTTAGCTGGGACAGGGCCCTACAATGAGCAGTTCTTC.

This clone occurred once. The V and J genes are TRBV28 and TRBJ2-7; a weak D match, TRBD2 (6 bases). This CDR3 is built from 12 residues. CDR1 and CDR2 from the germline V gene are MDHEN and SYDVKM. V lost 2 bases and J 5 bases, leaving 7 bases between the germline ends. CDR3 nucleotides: TGTGCCAGCAGTTTAACGGGGGACGAGCAGTACTTC. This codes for CASSLTGDEQYF.

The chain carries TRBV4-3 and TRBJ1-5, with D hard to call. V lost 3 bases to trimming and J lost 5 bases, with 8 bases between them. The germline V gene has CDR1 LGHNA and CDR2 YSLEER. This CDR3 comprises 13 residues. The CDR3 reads CASSQALDQPQHF. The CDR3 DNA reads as TGCGCCAGCAGCCAGGCCCTTGATCAGCCCCAGCATTTT.

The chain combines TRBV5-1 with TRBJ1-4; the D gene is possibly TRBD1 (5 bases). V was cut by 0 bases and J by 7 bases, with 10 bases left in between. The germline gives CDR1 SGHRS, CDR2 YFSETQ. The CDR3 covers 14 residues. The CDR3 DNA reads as TGCGCCAGCAGCTTGGGGTCGGGGGTTGAAAAACTGTTTTTT. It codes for CASSLGSGVEKLFF.

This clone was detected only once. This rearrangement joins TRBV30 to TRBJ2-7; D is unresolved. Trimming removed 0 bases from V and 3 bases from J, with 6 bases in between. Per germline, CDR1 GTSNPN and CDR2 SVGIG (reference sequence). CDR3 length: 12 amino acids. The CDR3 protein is CAWSVVGYEQYF. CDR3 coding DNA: TGTGCCTGGAGTGTAGTAGGCTACGAGCAGTACTTC.

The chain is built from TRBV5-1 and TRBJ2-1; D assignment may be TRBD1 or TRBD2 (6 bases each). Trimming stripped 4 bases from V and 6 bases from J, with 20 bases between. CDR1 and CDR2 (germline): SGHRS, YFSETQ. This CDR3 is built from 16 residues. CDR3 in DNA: TGCGCCAGCAGCACGATGGCCGGGGGCGGGACCAATGAGCAGTTCTTC. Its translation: CASSTMAGGGTNEQFF.

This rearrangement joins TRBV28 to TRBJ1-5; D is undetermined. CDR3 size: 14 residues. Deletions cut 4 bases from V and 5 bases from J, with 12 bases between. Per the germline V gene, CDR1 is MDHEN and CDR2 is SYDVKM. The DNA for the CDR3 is TGTGCCAGCAGTTCCCCGGACGGTGATCAGCCCCAGCATTTT. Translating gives CASSSPDGDQPQHF.

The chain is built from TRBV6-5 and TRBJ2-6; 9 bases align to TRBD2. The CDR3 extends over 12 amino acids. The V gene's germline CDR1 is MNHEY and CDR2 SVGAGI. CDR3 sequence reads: CAVREGISVLTF. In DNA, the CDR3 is TGTGCTGTGCGGGAGGGTATTTCCGTCCTGACTTTC.

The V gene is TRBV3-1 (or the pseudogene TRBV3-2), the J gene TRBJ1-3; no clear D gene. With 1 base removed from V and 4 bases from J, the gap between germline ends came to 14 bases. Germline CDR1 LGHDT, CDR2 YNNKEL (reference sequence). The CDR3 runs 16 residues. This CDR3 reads CASSQGSWGAGNTIYF. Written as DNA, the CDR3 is TGTGCCAGCAGCCAAGGGAGTTGGGGTGCCGGAAACACCATATATTTT.

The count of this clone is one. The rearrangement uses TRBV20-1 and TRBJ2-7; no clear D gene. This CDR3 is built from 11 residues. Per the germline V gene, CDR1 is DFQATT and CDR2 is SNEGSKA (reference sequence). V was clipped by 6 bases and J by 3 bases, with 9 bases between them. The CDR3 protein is CSAPDDYEQYF. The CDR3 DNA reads TGCAGTGCCCCCGACGACTACGAGCAGTACTTC.

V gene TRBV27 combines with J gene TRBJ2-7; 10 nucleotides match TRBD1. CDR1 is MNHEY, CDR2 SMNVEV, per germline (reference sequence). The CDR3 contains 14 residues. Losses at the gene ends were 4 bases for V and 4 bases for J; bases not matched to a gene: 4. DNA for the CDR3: TGTGCCAGCAGTTCGGACAGGGGGAAATACGAGCAGTACTTC. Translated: CASSSDRGKYEQYF.

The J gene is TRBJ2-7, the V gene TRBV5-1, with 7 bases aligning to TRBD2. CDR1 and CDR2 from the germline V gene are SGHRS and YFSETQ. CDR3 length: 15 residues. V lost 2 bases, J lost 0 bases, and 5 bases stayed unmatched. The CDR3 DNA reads TGCGCCAGCAGCTTTTCTAGCGGCAGCTCCTACGAGCAGTACTTC. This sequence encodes CASSFSSGSSYEQYF.